Shown below are 16 T cell receptor beta chains from a single sample sequenced in a study of identical twins (dated by TCRdb to about 2016). Library preparation used 5' RACE. Sequenced on an Illumina HiSeq 2000. TCRdb trimmed public reads at Q25 via fastp, called clones via MiXCR and kept in-frame beta chains. CDR3 protein duplicates are merged, each entry listing the most common genes and DNA. The sample table contains about 530,000 distinct CDR3 sequences; only one count was recorded for about a fifth of them. Approximately 0.52% of the sample rests with the top ten. These data were also reused for a study on yellow fever vaccine responses in identical twins.

The sequencing sample was made of CD4+ T cells sorted from blood. These receptors were collected from a woman aged 18-29 years in good health.

This clonotype was seen a handful of times. V is TRBV12-3 or TRBV12-4 and J is TRBJ1-1; no firm D call. There are 14 residues in the CDR3. V dropped 2 bases and J dropped 1 base, with 8 bases sitting between them. The CDR3 sequence: CASSLSSWNTEAFF. The CDR3 nucleotides read TGTGCCAGCAGTTTATCGTCCTGGAACACTGAAGCTTTCTTT.

This clonotype was detected many times. CDR3 protein: CASSFARGNNQPQHF. The CDR3 DNA reads TGTGCCAGCAGTTTCGCCAGGGGGAATAATCAGCCCCAGCATTTT. The chain uses TRBV12-3 or TRBV12-4 and TRBJ1-5, with TRBD1 matching over 7 bases. This CDR3 contains 15 residues. V trimming: 3 bases; J trimming: 4 bases; junction bases outside the gene matches: 6.

The chain employs TRBV9 and TRBJ1-2, with D unclear. The CDR3 is 13 residues long. Trimming shortened V by 4 bases and J by 5 bases, and 12 bases separated the two germline ends. The germline gives CDR1 SGDLS, CDR2 YYNGEE. CDR3 in DNA: TGTGCCAGCAGCTCACAGTACGGTTATGGCTACACCTTC. Amino acids: CASSSQYGYGYTF.

The genes are TRBV5-1 and TRBJ1-2, with D maybe TRBD1 (5 bases). This CDR3 is built from 14 residues. Trimming left V 0 bases short and J 7 bases short, with 13 bases between. Germline values: CDR1 SGHRS, CDR2 YFSETQ. DNA of the CDR3: TGCGCCAGCAGCTTGGCAGCAGGGCCCTCTGGCTACACCTTC. This gives the protein CASSLAAGPSGYTF.

The V call is TRBV3-1, the J call TRBJ2-2; 7 bases line up with TRBD2. J lost 4 bases, V lost 1 base, and 15 bases had no gene match. In germline, CDR1 is LGHDT, CDR2 YNNKEL (reference sequence). The length of the CDR3 is 19 residues. CDR3: CASSQGLRGLRRGTGELFF. The CDR3 DNA reads as TGTGCCAGCAGCCAAGGGTTAAGGGGACTACGGCGGGGCACCGGGGAGCTGTTTTTT.

The V and J genes are TRBV4-2 and TRBJ2-2, with D possibly TRBD2 on 5 matching bases. This CDR3 has 17 residues. V was shortened by 4 bases and J by 5 bases, with 20 bases between the two germline ends. CDR1 and CDR2 from the germline V gene are LGHNA and YNFKEQ. The CDR3 DNA is TGTGCCAGCAGCCCGCAACCAAGCGGCTTAGTAACCGGGGAGCTGTTTTTT. This codes for CASSPQPSGLVTGELFF.

The rearrangement joins TRBV20-1 to TRBJ2-5; D perhaps matches TRBD2 (5 bases). Germline CDR1 and CDR2: DFQATT and SNEGSKA (reference sequence). Deletions cut 0 bases from V and 10 bases from J, with 18 bases between. The CDR3 is 14 residues long. Here the CDR3 DNA reads TGCAGTGCTAGAGATTACGTGGGAGTCTTGATCCAGTACTTC. Translated, it gives CSARDYVGVLIQYF.

This clonotype was recorded once. The rearrangement links TRBV12-3 or TRBV12-4 to TRBJ2-5; D is perhaps TRBD2 (5 bases). There are 14 residues in the CDR3. Trimming cost V 3 bases and J 5 bases, with 13 bases left between them. CDR3 region: CASSFVARGETQYF. The DNA of the CDR3 is TGTGCCAGCAGTTTTGTAGCGCGCGGGGAGACCCAGTACTTC.

The V and J genes are TRBV3-1 and TRBJ1-6; no clear D gene. In germline, CDR1 is LGHDT, CDR2 YNNKEL (reference sequence). V was shortened by 4 bases and J by 6 bases, with 10 bases between the two germline ends. This CDR3 is 14 amino acids long. The CDR3 bases are TGTGCCAGCAGCCCCCCGCACCCTAATTCACCCCTCCACTTT. Its protein product is CASSPPHPNSPLHF.

This clonotype was seen a handful of times. J is TRBJ2-7 and V is TRBV10-3; D is perhaps TRBD1 or TRBD2 (5 bases each). CDR3 length equals 14 residues. V gave up 5 bases and J gave up 0 bases, with 11 bases separating them. From germline, CDR1 is ENHRY and CDR2 SYGVKD. In DNA form, the CDR3 reads TGTGCCATCAGTAACCCGGGGCTCTCCTACGAGCAGTACGTC. Translation gives CAISNPGLSYEQYV.

The CDR3 bases are TGTGCCAGCACCGTACCCGACAGTAGCAATCAGCCCCAGCATTTT. It is translated as CASTVPDSSNQPQHF. The chain has TRBV28 and TRBJ1-5, with D perhaps TRBD1 (5 bases). The germline V gene has CDR1 MDHEN and CDR2 SYDVKM. The V and J ends lost 7 bases and 0 bases respectively, with 13 bases between them. This CDR3 contains 15 residues. The variable domain in full, with the rest retrieved from reference TRBV28 and TRBJ1-5, is DVKVTQSSRYLVKRTGEKVFLECVQDMDHENMFWYRQDPGLGLRLIYFSYDVKMKEKGDIPEGYSVSREKKERFSLILESASTNQTSMYLCASTVPDSSNQPQHFGDGTRLSIL.

This clonotype was counted a few times. The chain is built from TRBV15 and TRBJ2-7; perhaps TRBD1 as D (7 bases). CDR1 is LNHNV and CDR2 is YYDKDF in the germline V gene (reference sequence). The CDR3 runs to 16 residues. V dropped 0 bases and J dropped 5 bases, with 17 bases sitting between them. The CDR3 region is CATSRDQSAGGHEQYV. CDR3 nucleotides: TGTGCCACCAGCAGAGACCAGTCGGCAGGGGGGCACGAGCAGTACGTC.

V is TRBV3-1 and J is TRBJ2-2, with TRBD1 identical over 7 bases. V was clipped by 5 bases and J by 4 bases; unmatched bases: 4. CDR3 length equals 14 residues. Per the germline V gene, CDR1 is LGHDT and CDR2 is YNNKEL (reference sequence). The CDR3 DNA sequence: TGTGCCAGCAGCACCCGGACAGGCACCGGGGAGCTGTTTTTT. Amino acids: CASSTRTGTGELFF.

The chain recombines TRBV5-6 with TRBJ2-7; perhaps TRBD1 as D (5 bases). The CDR3 has 13 residues. Trimming shortened V by 0 bases and J by 7 bases, and 11 bases separated the two germline ends. Germline assignment: CDR1 SGHDT and CDR2 YYEEEE. The CDR3 region is CASSLGQSREQYV. The CDR3 coding sequence is TGTGCCAGCAGCTTGGGACAGTCTCGAGAGCAGTACGTC.

The genes are TRBV10-3 and TRBJ1-3; D is undetermined. The V gene lost 3 bases and the J gene lost 0 bases, with 9 bases spanning the gap. CDR3 length equals 15 residues. Germline-derived CDR1 and CDR2 are ENHRY and SYGVKD. The CDR3 nucleotides are TGTGCCATCAGTGATGCGGCGAGCTCTGGAAACACCATATATTTT. As protein: CAISDAASSGNTIYF.

This clonotype has a handful of counts. The chain couples TRBV6-1 to TRBJ1-3; 7 nucleotides line up with TRBD1. The germline CDR1 and CDR2 sequences are MNHNS and SASEGT. V was pared by 2 bases and J by 0 bases, with 7 bases of the junction left unmatched. CDR3 length: 17 residues. CDR3 region: CASSERTTGFSGNTIYF. The CDR3 DNA sequence: TGTGCCAGCAGTGAACGAACGACAGGGTTCTCTGGAAACACCATATATTTT.